Listed here are 2 T cell receptor beta chains from one sample, sequenced in a study of T cell repertoires in cytomegalovirus infection. Their specific antigens are unknown. Via MiXCR, TCRdb re-called the reads, giving one row per CDR3 protein. The profile shows some 940,000 distinct CDR3 sequences, about 33% of them singletons. The sequences come from cultured CD8+ T cells from PBMCs, collected from culture after CMV antigen stimulation. The receptors derive from a human donor in good health (CMV status not recorded). Some clones in this sample may be carry-over from other donors' samples.

This chain connects TRBV15 to TRBJ2-1; TRBD1 aligns across 7 bases. Germline V gene data show CDR1 as LNHNV and CDR2 as YYDKDF (reference sequence). Germline trimming cut 4 bases from V and 2 bases from J; bases unmatched to any gene: 8. The length of the CDR3 is 16 residues. The CDR3 here is CATSILRDSPYNEQFF. In nucleotides, the CDR3 is TGTGCCACCAGCATCCTCCGGGACAGCCCCTACAATGAGCAGTTCTTC.

The chain has TRBV29-1 and TRBJ2-7; D remains unclear. The CDR3 consists of 16 residues. CDR1 is SQVTM and CDR2 is ANQGSEA in the germline V gene. The germline V and J ends were trimmed by 2 bases and 0 bases, with 17 bases remaining between them. Here the CDR3 reads CSVESMTTDPSYEQYF. CDR3 nucleotides: TGCAGCGTTGAATCAATGACGACCGATCCCTCCTACGAGCAGTACTTC.